The count of the clone carrying this T cell receptor beta chain is one. What it recognizes is unknown. The sample belongs to a study of CD8 T cells in Susac syndrome. An input of roughly 0.45 to 1 ug of RNA was subjected to reverse transcription using random hexamers. A multiplex approach, immunoSEQ multiplex PCR, amplified TCR beta CDR3 across 54 Vbeta and 13 Jbeta. Each CDR3 protein gets one entry after TCRdb re-called the immunoSEQ multiplex PCR reads with MiXCR. The sample includes tens of thousands of distinct CDR3 sequences, nearly 96% of them seen just once. Trimming removed 6 bases at V and 5 bases at J, with 11 bases between. Germline loops: CDR1 MNHEY, CDR2 SVGAGI. The CDR3 has 12 residues. TCR beta sequences were obtained from blood CD8+ and CD4+ T cells. Study results and caveats: The study's TCR sequencing and HLA analysis drew on a certain number of individuals. That number was acknowledged as relatively small.

What was sequenced was CD4+ T cells from PBMCs. The rearrangement uses TRBV6-5 and TRBJ2-7; a weak D match, TRBD1 (6 bases). The sequence was collected from a human donor with multiple sclerosis. CDR3 nucleotide sequence: TGTGCCAGCAGGGGACAAGCCCACGAGCAGTACTTC. It yields the protein CASRGQAHEQYF.